Listed here are 28 T cell receptor beta chains from one sample, sequenced in a study of CD8 T cells in ankylosing spondylitis. TCRdb reprocessed the 5' RACE reads via MiXCR and lists one record per CDR3 protein. The table has roughly 240,000 distinct CDR3 sequences, 8.2% seen once. Material for sequencing was blood, either unsorted or a sorted T cell fraction (not recorded which). These TCRs come from a female donor with ankylosing spondylitis or in good health (not recorded which).

This clonotype was detected ten times or more. The chain combines TRBV12-3 or TRBV12-4 with TRBJ2-3; tentative D call: TRBD1 (6 bases). There are 16 residues in the CDR3. V lost 4 bases and J lost 4, with 18 bases in between. The CDR3 bases are TGTGCCAGCAGTTCCAAGACCCCTGGGGGCTCAGATACGCAGTATTTT. Its translation: CASSSKTPGGSDTQYF.

This clonotype was recorded many times. V gene TRBV6-5 combines with J gene TRBJ2-1; a weak D match, TRBD2 (5 bases). The V end lost 8 bases, the J end lost 5 bases, and 7 bases lay between the germline ends. Germline CDR1 and CDR2: MNHEY and SVGAGI. The CDR3 is 11 residues long. DNA of the CDR3: TGTGCCAGCGTCGGGAACAATGAGCAGTTCTTC. Protein sequence: CASVGNNEQFF.

This clonotype has more than one count but fewer than ten. The chain employs TRBV18 and TRBJ2-7; 9 bases agree with TRBD1. This CDR3 comprises 14 residues. V shed 3 bases, J shed 3 bases, and the junction held 3 bases outside the gene matches. Germline CDR1 and CDR2: KGHSH and LQKENI. As DNA, the CDR3 is TGTGCCAGCTCACCGGGACAGGGACACTACGAGCAGTACTTC. This gives the protein CASSPGQGHYEQYF. Combining the CDR3 with reference TRBV18 and TRBJ2-7 gives the whole variable domain NAGVMQNPRHLVRRRGQEARLRCSPMKGHSHVYWYRQLPEEGLKFMVYLQKENIIDESGMPKERFSAEFPKEGPSILRIQQVVRGDSAAYFCASSPGQGHYEQYFGPGTRLTVT.

This clonotype showed up many times. The chain carries TRBV20-1 and TRBJ2-7; a possible D gene is TRBD1 (5 bases). Trimming cost V 2 bases and J 7 bases, with 12 bases left between them. The CDR3 totals 12 residues. Germline CDR1 DFQATT, CDR2 SNEGSKA (reference sequence). CDR3 bases: TGCAGTGCTAGACCCAACGGACAAGAGCAGTACTTC. Protein product: CSARPNGQEQYF.

This clonotype was seen many times. The CDR3 DNA is TGTGCCAGCAGTTTATTTACAGGGGTCACCGGGGAGCTGTTTTTT. It translates to CASSLFTGVTGELFF. V and J are TRBV12-3 or TRBV12-4 and TRBJ2-2; TRBD1 matches at 7 bases. The CDR3 consists of 15 residues. V shed 2 bases, J shed 4 bases, and the junction held 4 bases outside the gene matches.

The sample holds one count of this clonotype. Given a much more abundant clone one base away, this may be a read error. CDR3 protein: CASSYAGQEATYNEQFF. In DNA, the CDR3 is TGTGCCAGCAGTTACGCGGGACAGGAGGCGACCTACAATGAGCAGTTCTTC. The chain links TRBV6-2 or TRBV6-3 to TRBJ2-1; 8 bases are a match to TRBD1. CDR1 MNHEY and CDR2 SVGEGT come from the germline V gene. The J segment lost 2 bases and the V segment lost 2 bases, leaving 8 bases of the junction unmatched. The length of the CDR3 is 17 residues.

This clonotype was recorded many times. The rearrangement joins TRBV20-1 to TRBJ2-1, with D hard to call. V was trimmed by 4 bases and J by 15 bases, leaving 19 bases between them. CDR1 and CDR2 from the germline V gene are DFQATT and SNEGSKA (reference sequence). The CDR3 totals 12 residues. The CDR3 reads CSATTRMRSAFF. The CDR3 bases are TGCAGTGCTACAACACGGATGCGGTCGGCGTTCTTC.

To note about this clonotype: This may arise from a read error, as a much more abundant clone is one base away. V usage is TRBV11-1 and J usage is TRBJ2-2; D not certain. Germline lookup yields CDR1 SGHAT and CDR2 FQDESV (reference sequence). The CDR3 loop spans 18 amino acids. V lost 3 bases and J lost 3, with 20 bases in between. CDR3 in DNA: TGTGCCAGCAGCTTTACAGCCATAGCACAGCTCTACACCGGGGAGCTGTTTTTT. The encoded protein is CASSFTAIAQLYTGELFF.

This clonotype appeared a few times. The chain combines TRBV7-9 with TRBJ1-2; possible D gene TRBD1, 6 bases. The length of the CDR3 is 13 residues. In germline, CDR1 is SEHNR, CDR2 FQNEAQ (reference sequence). V lost 5 bases to trimming and J lost 2 bases, with 9 bases between them. The CDR3 spells CASSHGQNYGYTF. The CDR3, as DNA: TGTGCCAGCAGCCATGGACAGAACTATGGCTACACCTTC.

Many counts were recorded for this clonotype. The genes are TRBV6-2 or TRBV6-3 and TRBJ2-3, with 9 bases that match TRBD1. V lost 11 bases and J lost 4; bases outside the gene matches: 10. Germline V lookup: CDR1 MNHEY, CDR2 SVGEGT. The CDR3 extends over 14 amino acids. The CDR3 region is CASSWTGVADTQYF. DNA of the CDR3: TGTGCCTCGTCCTGGACAGGGGTCGCAGATACGCAGTATTTT.

In its sample, this clonotype was seen a few times. This chain links TRBV11-2 with TRBJ2-3; the D gene could be TRBD1 or TRBD2 (5 bases each). The CDR3 loop spans 14 amino acids. Germline values: CDR1 SGHAT, CDR2 FQNNGV. Trimming took off 2 bases at V and 7 bases at J, with 13 bases between the two ends. CDR3 in amino acids: CASSLSGAGNTQYF. The CDR3 DNA sequence: TGTGCCAGCAGCTTATCCGGGGCCGGGAATACGCAGTATTTT. The full variable domain, completed using reference TRBV11-2 and TRBJ2-3, is EAGVAQSPRYKIIEKRQSVAFWCNPISGHATLYWYQQILGQGPKLLIQFQNNGVVDDSQLPKDRFSAERLKGVDSTLKIQPAKLEDSAVYLCASSLSGAGNTQYFGPGTRLTVL.

This clonotype was seen ten or more times. The chain joins TRBV4-2 to TRBJ2-1; 8 bases map to TRBD1. V lost 2 bases to trimming and J lost 0 bases; unmatched junction nucleotides: 9. This CDR3 has 18 residues. The V gene's germline CDR1 is LGHNA and CDR2 YNFKEQ. The CDR3 spells CASSQTTGGLSSYNEQFF. CDR3 nucleotide sequence: TGTGCCAGCAGCCAAACCACAGGGGGTCTAAGCTCCTACAATGAGCAGTTCTTC.

This clonotype was detected many times. This sequence joins TRBV4-3 and TRBJ2-5; D gene uncertain. The CDR3 sequence is 15 residues long. Per germline, CDR1 LGHNA and CDR2 YSLEER. V gave up 0 bases and J gave up 7 bases, with 15 bases separating them. The CDR3 reads CASSQDIGEFGTQYF. The DNA for the CDR3 is TGCGCCAGCAGCCAAGATATCGGCGAGTTCGGGACCCAGTACTTC.

This clonotype was observed many times. The genes are TRBV24-1 and TRBJ2-3, with TRBD2 identical over 8 bases. Germline V gives CDR1 KGHDR, CDR2 SFDVKD. This CDR3 is 16 amino acids long. The ends lost 4 bases at V and 2 bases at J; junction bases unmatched: 7. The CDR3: CATSDQRGRDTDTQYF. The CDR3 DNA sequence: TGTGCCACCAGTGACCAGCGGGGGCGAGACACAGATACGCAGTATTTT.

This clonotype was picked up many times. V is TRBV5-1 and J is TRBJ1-1; D ambiguous. The CDR3 length is 15 residues. Trimming cost V 0 bases and J 1 base, with 10 bases left between them. The germline V gene has CDR1 SGHRS and CDR2 YFSETQ. The CDR3 DNA is TGCGCCAGCAGCTTGGGGGTCAGGACGAACACTGAAGCTTTCTTT. It translates to CASSLGVRTNTEAFF.

This clonotype was detected ten times or more. This chain links TRBV20-1 with TRBJ2-1; D is ambiguous. This CDR3 contains 13 residues. From germline, CDR1 is DFQATT and CDR2 SNEGSKA (reference sequence). V lost 5 bases and J 9 bases, leaving 17 bases between the germline ends. CDR3 sequence reads: CSAFNPGLIEQFF. The CDR3 DNA follows: TGCAGTGCTTTTAACCCCGGTTTGATTGAGCAGTTCTTC.

This clonotype showed up many times. The chain employs TRBV30 and TRBJ2-1; 11 bases fit TRBD2. CDR3 length: 15 amino acids. Per the germline V gene, CDR1 is GTSNPN and CDR2 is SVGIG (reference sequence). The V segment lost 4 bases and the J segment 7 bases; nucleotides outside the gene matches: 9. CDR3 region: CAWTLGLAGRNEQFF. In DNA, the CDR3 is TGTGCCTGGACCCTCGGACTAGCGGGTAGAAATGAGCAGTTCTTC.

This clonotype was seen ten or more times. The CDR3 bases are TGCGCCAGCAGCTTCGGCGGGAGTCAAGGCGGGGAGCTGTTTTTT. Its translation: CASSFGGSQGGELFF. The chain recombines TRBV5-1 with TRBJ2-2; 7 bases agree with TRBD2. The CDR3 runs 15 residues. Germline V gene sequence: CDR1 SGHRS, CDR2 YFSETQ. V trimming: 2 bases; J trimming: 7 bases; junction bases outside the gene matches: 8.

As for this clonotype: Given a much more abundant clone one base away, this may be a read error. The rearrangement links TRBV2 to TRBJ2-1; 9 bases are shared with TRBD2. V lost 6 bases to trimming and J lost 11 bases; unmatched junction nucleotides: 5. Germline V gene data show CDR1 as SNHLY and CDR2 as FYNNEI. This CDR3 contains 12 residues. The CDR3 loop reads CASSFSGSKQFF. The CDR3 DNA sequence: TGTGCCAGCAGCTTTAGCGGGAGTAAGCAGTTCTTC.

This clonotype showed up many times. This rearrangement joins TRBV12-3 or TRBV12-4 to TRBJ1-1; D unresolved. This CDR3 has 14 residues. Trimming took off 6 bases at V and 3 bases at J, with 14 bases between the two ends. The CDR3 loop reads CASRYKMWHTEAFF. DNA of the CDR3: TGTGCCAGCAGATATAAAATGTGGCACACTGAAGCTTTCTTT.

This clonotype was seen repeatedly, ten times or more. J is TRBJ1-1 and V is TRBV5-5; TRBD1 is a possible D gene (5 bases). This CDR3 is 13 amino acids long. V was cut by 4 bases and J by 8 bases, with 15 bases left in between. The V gene's germline CDR1 is SGHKS and CDR2 YYEKEE (reference sequence). In DNA, the CDR3 is TGTGCCAGCAGCCCGGTGGCGCGGGGGGAAGCTTTCTTT. It yields the protein CASSPVARGEAFF.

This clonotype has only one observation. This may stem from a read error, because a much larger clone lies one nucleotide away. This sequence joins TRBV24-1 and TRBJ2-1; D gene unclear. The CDR3 is 14 amino acids. CDR1 is KGHDR, CDR2 SFDVKD, per germline. In DNA, the CDR3 is TGTGCCGCCAGTGACTCACTGGCTGACAATGAGCAGTTCTTC. This encodes CAASDSLADNEQFF.

In its sample, this clonotype was seen many times. The V call is TRBV2, the J call TRBJ2-1; D might be TRBD2 (5 bases). V lost 3 bases and J lost 7, with 16 bases in between. Germline CDR1 and CDR2: SNHLY and FYNNEI. The CDR3 has 15 amino acids. The CDR3 nucleotides are TGTGCCAGCAGTGAGGCCCGCCACGGAGGAAATGAGCAGTTCTTC. Translation gives CASSEARHGGNEQFF.

This clonotype was counted at least ten times. In nucleotides, the CDR3 is TGTGCCAGCAGTACGGACGGCGGCTACGAGCAGTACTTC. Encoded protein: CASSTDGGYEQYF. The J gene is TRBJ2-7, the V gene TRBV7-6; D not resolved. CDR3 length: 13 amino acids. Per the germline V gene, CDR1 is SGHVS and CDR2 is FNYEAQ. Trimming removed 6 bases at V and 3 bases at J, with 12 bases between.

In the case of this clonotype: A clone one base away is much larger, so this may be a read error. In DNA form, the CDR3 reads TGCAGTGCTAGCTCGGAGTATAGCAATCAGCGCCAGCATTTT. Its translation: CSASSEYSNQRQHF. The rearrangement links TRBV20-1 to TRBJ1-5; no reliable D call. In germline, CDR1 is DFQATT, CDR2 SNEGSKA (reference sequence). The CDR3 has 14 amino acids.

This clonotype was seen at least ten times. The V gene is TRBV20-1, the J gene TRBJ2-1; tentatively, D is TRBD1 (6 bases). CDR3 length: 16 amino acids. CDR1 is DFQATT, CDR2 SNEGSKA, per germline (reference sequence). V lost 5 bases and J lost 1, with 18 bases in between. The CDR3: CSAQGLWESSYNEQFF. DNA for the CDR3: TGCAGTGCTCAGGGGTTGTGGGAGAGTTCCTACAATGAGCAGTTCTTC.

This clonotype has at least ten counts. This chain uses TRBV29-1 with TRBJ2-2; a possible D gene is TRBD2 (6 bases). The CDR3 runs 14 residues. Germline V gene sequence: CDR1 SQVTM, CDR2 ANQGSEA. Trimming removed 3 bases at V and 5 bases at J, with 13 bases between. This CDR3 is CSVETGEGTGELFF. The CDR3 DNA reads as TGCAGCGTTGAGACGGGAGAAGGGACCGGGGAGCTGTTTTTT.

This clonotype was seen repeatedly, ten times or more. V usage is TRBV14 and J usage is TRBJ2-7; D unresolved. This CDR3 comprises 18 residues. Germline lookup yields CDR1 SGHDN and CDR2 FVKESK. Trimming left V 4 bases short and J 0 bases short, with 22 bases between. CDR3 DNA: TGTGCCAGCAGCCCAGCGCCGACGAGCCGATTAAGCTCCTACGAGCAGTACTTC. Amino acid sequence: CASSPAPTSRLSSYEQYF.